The text below deals with one TCR beta chain. These data come from a study of blood T cell repertoires in COVID-19. The overall study: There were acute and convalescent COVID-19 samples, and they came from the United States, Italy and Spain. Sample material is recorded as cDNA or gDNA derived from T cells, B-cell-depleted T cells, or PBMCs.

Per the germline V gene, CDR1 is SGHTA and CDR2 is FQGNSA. With 0 bases clipped from V and 4 bases from J, the junction kept 3 bases outside the gene matches. CDR3 length equals 15 residues. As originally analysed: It was from reference gene primer amplification that nucleated cell counts were estimated. Sequenced by immunoSEQ multiplex PCR; TCRdb stores in-frame clones only, minus some. The V and J calls and clone size are taken from that table; D and trimming were inferred from the DNA. This sample yields roughly 300,000 clones, of which about 89% are seen a single time; roughly 7.1% belongs to the top ten.

This TCR was recovered from a woman aged 45-65 years who had recovered from COVID-19. The sequenced sample consisted of peripheral blood. J is TRBJ1-2 and V is TRBV7-2; 9 nucleotides agree with TRBD1. CDR3 sequence reads: CASSLAGTGPYGYTF. DNA for the CDR3: TGTGCCAGCAGCTTAGCCGGGACAGGGCCCTATGGCTACACCTTC.